These 5 T cell receptor beta chains were sequenced from one sample in a study of blood T cells in healthy people across ages. Primers used in a second PCR of roughly 6 to 11 cycles were a sample-barcoded 5' primer and a J-beta primer mix. TCRdb re-called the 5' RACE reads through MiXCR, storing one row per CDR3 protein. Of about 1.8 million distinct CDR3 sequences listed, around half are singletons. Sequencing was carried out using blood. The receptors originated from a woman between 40 and 50 years old in good health.

This chain connects TRBV20-1 to TRBJ2-1, with D maybe TRBD1 (5 bases). The V gene lost 3 bases and the J gene lost 6 bases, with 18 bases spanning the gap. Germline CDR1 reads DFQATT; CDR2 reads SNEGSKA (reference sequence). This CDR3 contains 15 residues. The CDR3 loop is CSASSDIEIGNEQFF. CDR3 coding DNA: TGCAGTGCTAGTTCGGACATCGAAATAGGCAATGAGCAGTTCTTC.

The V call is TRBV29-1, the J call TRBJ2-2, with 13 bases matching TRBD2. The germline V gene has CDR1 SQVTM and CDR2 ANQGSEA. J lost 6 bases, V lost 4 bases, and 2 bases had no gene match. This CDR3 is 14 amino acids long. The CDR3 DNA reads as TGCAGCGTTGGGACTAGCGGGGGTCCCGGGGAGCTGTTTTTT. Translating gives CSVGTSGGPGELFF.

The genes are TRBV27 and TRBJ2-3; D unresolved. V lost 5 bases, J lost 6 bases, and 12 bases lay in between. Germline V gene data show CDR1 as MNHEY and CDR2 as SMNVEV (reference sequence). The CDR3 is 13 amino acids. CDR3: CASSPICWDTQYF. CDR3 nucleotide sequence: TGTGCCAGCAGTCCGATATGCTGGGATACGCAGTATTTT.

This clonotype was observed a few times. The chain uses TRBV3-1 and TRBJ1-6; a possible D gene is TRBD1 (6 bases). This CDR3 has 16 residues. CDR1 is LGHDT, CDR2 YNNKEL, per germline (reference sequence). Trimming took off 0 bases at V and 10 bases at J, with 16 bases between the two ends. The CDR3 coding sequence is TGTGCCAGCAGCCAAGATCTAAGGTCAGGGGAGTCACCCCTCCACTTT. Its protein is CASSQDLRSGESPLHF.

The gene calls are TRBV27 and TRBJ2-4; D is perhaps TRBD1 (6 bases). Trimming removed 5 bases at V and 13 bases at J, with 21 bases between. The germline V gene has CDR1 MNHEY and CDR2 SMNVEV (reference sequence). CDR3 length: 14 residues. The CDR3 loop is CASSPYRVPGTQYF. The CDR3 DNA reads TGTGCCAGCAGTCCCTACAGGGTTCCGGGAACCCAGTACTTC.